A selection of T cell receptor beta chains follows, all from one sample in a study of CD8 T cells in Susac syndrome. MiXCR, applied by TCRdb to the immunoSEQ multiplex PCR reads, yields one record per CDR3 protein. This table has about 150,000 distinct CDR3 sequences, 85% to 95% appearing once. The source material was CD4+ T cells from PBMCs. The origin of the receptors is a human donor with Susac syndrome. The CDR3 runs from the conserved cysteine through the conserved F or W. The order of the fields is J gene, V gene, D gene, clone size, CDR3 DNA, CDR3 protein. D genes are given only for firm matches. Not every row has a clone size; where given, it reads once, few, many or a size class.

J gene: TRBJ1-6
V gene: TRBV10-3
D gene: TRBD1
clone size: NA
CDR3 DNA: TGTGCCATCAGTGGTCAGGGGGCGCTAGGTTCACCCCTCCACTTT
CDR3 protein: CAISGQGALGSPLHF

J gene: TRBJ2-2
V gene: TRBV7-7
D gene: TRBD2
clone size: once
CDR3 DNA: TGTGCCAGCAGCTTACGGCGGGGGGGCGCGAACACCGGGGAGCTGTTTTTT
CDR3 protein: CASSLRRGGANTGELFF

J gene: TRBJ1-4
V gene: TRBV7-4
D gene: NA
clone size: NA
CDR3 DNA: TGTTCCAACCCTATACGGGGGACTAATGAAAAACTGTTTTTT
CDR3 protein: CSNPIRGTNEKLFF

J gene: TRBJ2-6
V gene: TRBV20-1
D gene: NA
clone size: NA
CDR3 DNA: TGCAGTGCTCAGGGTTCTGGGGCCAACGTCCTGACTTTC
CDR3 protein: CSAQGSGANVLTF

J gene: TRBJ2-7
V gene: TRBV7-2
D gene: NA
clone size: NA
CDR3 DNA: TGTGCCAGCACCCCAGACAGAGGGAACTCCTACGAGCAGTACTTC
CDR3 protein: CASTPDRGNSYEQYF

J gene: TRBJ2-1
V gene: TRBV29-1
D gene: TRBD1
clone size: NA
CDR3 DNA: TGCAGCGTCGACCGGGACAGGGTAGAGCAGTTCTTC
CDR3 protein: CSVDRDRVEQFF

J gene: TRBJ1-6
V gene: TRBV20-1
D gene: TRBD1
clone size: NA
CDR3 DNA: TGCAGTGCTATAAGGGCGGGACAGGGTGTTTCACCCCTCCACTTT
CDR3 protein: CSAIRAGQGVSPLHF

J gene: TRBJ2-7
V gene: TRBV6-2/TRBV6-3
D gene: NA
clone size: NA
CDR3 DNA: TGTGCCAGCTCATTAGACCTCTCCTACGAGCAGTACTTC
CDR3 protein: CASSLDLSYEQYF

J gene: TRBJ1-2
V gene: TRBV20-1
D gene: TRBD1
clone size: NA
CDR3 DNA: TGCAGTGCTAGAGATACGGGGACAGGGCTCTATGGCTACACCTTC
CDR3 protein: CSARDTGTGLYGYTF

J gene: TRBJ2-5
V gene: TRBV5-4
D gene: TRBD2
clone size: NA
CDR3 DNA: TGTGCCAGCCAAAACGACGGACTAGGACAAGAGACCCAGTACTTC
CDR3 protein: CASQNDGLGQETQYF

J gene: TRBJ2-3
V gene: TRBV14
D gene: NA
clone size: NA
CDR3 DNA: TGTGCCAGCAGGGCCACGGGCACAGATACGCAGTATTTT
CDR3 protein: CASRATGTDTQYF

J gene: TRBJ2-5
V gene: TRBV3-1
D gene: NA
clone size: NA
CDR3 DNA: TGTGCCAGCAGCCAAGGAATACGGGGGGCCCAAGAGACCCAGTACTTC
CDR3 protein: CASSQGIRGAQETQYF

J gene: TRBJ2-3
V gene: TRBV7-9
D gene: TRBD2
clone size: once
CDR3 DNA: TGTGCCAGCAGCTTAGGGCTAGCGGTGGATACGCAGTATTTT
CDR3 protein: CASSLGLAVDTQYF

J gene: TRBJ2-5
V gene: TRBV3-1
D gene: TRBD2
clone size: NA
CDR3 DNA: TGTGCCAGCAGCCAAGAATGGAGCGGGGGGGTACAGACCCAGTACTTC
CDR3 protein: CASSQEWSGGVQTQYF

J gene: TRBJ2-7
V gene: TRBV5-1
D gene: NA
clone size: NA
CDR3 DNA: TGCGCCAGCAGCTTGCGGGAAACCGACGAGCAGTACTTC
CDR3 protein: CASSLRETDEQYF

J gene: TRBJ1-2
V gene: TRBV25-1
D gene: TRBD1
clone size: NA
CDR3 DNA: TGTGCCAGCAGTGCGACAGGGGAAAGCGGAGCTAACTATGGCTACACCTTC
CDR3 protein: CASSATGESGANYGYTF

J gene: TRBJ2-7
V gene: TRBV6-2/TRBV6-3
D gene: TRBD2
clone size: once
CDR3 DNA: TGTGCCAGCAGTTTCGCGGGGGGCGAGCAGTACTTC
CDR3 protein: CASSFAGGEQYF

J gene: TRBJ2-5
V gene: TRBV25-1
D gene: NA
clone size: NA
CDR3 DNA: TGTGCCAGCAGTGAATCCACAGGACGGGAGACCCAGTACTTC
CDR3 protein: CASSESTGRETQYF

J gene: TRBJ2-7
V gene: TRBV20-1
D gene: NA
clone size: NA
CDR3 DNA: TGCAGTGCTAGACAACCTGGCAGCGTTTACGAGCAGTACTTC
CDR3 protein: CSARQPGSVYEQYF

J gene: TRBJ1-2
V gene: TRBV7-9
D gene: NA
clone size: NA
CDR3 DNA: TGTGCCAGCAGCCAGGACATTGGCTACACCTTC
CDR3 protein: CASSQDIGYTF

J gene: TRBJ2-1
V gene: TRBV3-1
D gene: TRBD2
clone size: NA
CDR3 DNA: TGTGCCAGCAGCCAAGGGTCGCGGGGGGCCTACAATGAGCAGTTCTTC
CDR3 protein: CASSQGSRGAYNEQFF

J gene: TRBJ2-1
V gene: TRBV5-4
D gene: TRBD1
clone size: NA
CDR3 DNA: TGTGCCAGCAGCGGACAGGGGGGGCAGTTCTTC
CDR3 protein: CASSGQGGQFF

J gene: TRBJ2-5
V gene: TRBV6-2/TRBV6-3
D gene: NA
clone size: NA
CDR3 DNA: TGTGCCAGCAGTTACTCACGGCCCCTCCAAGAGACCCAGTACTTC
CDR3 protein: CASSYSRPLQETQYF

J gene: TRBJ1-4
V gene: TRBV29-1
D gene: NA
clone size: NA
CDR3 DNA: TGCAGCGTTATTTCAACTAATGAAAAACTGTTTTTT
CDR3 protein: CSVISTNEKLFF

J gene: TRBJ2-3
V gene: TRBV9
D gene: TRBD2
clone size: NA
CDR3 DNA: TGTGCCAGCAGCGTGGGACTAGCGGGGACAGATACGCAGTATTTT
CDR3 protein: CASSVGLAGTDTQYF

J gene: TRBJ2-5
V gene: TRBV7-2
D gene: TRBD2
clone size: NA
CDR3 DNA: TGTGCCAGCAGCTTAGTAGCGGGGGCGATTGAGACCCAGTACTTC
CDR3 protein: CASSLVAGAIETQYF

J gene: TRBJ1-6
V gene: TRBV6-2/TRBV6-3
D gene: TRBD1
clone size: NA
CDR3 DNA: TGTGCCAGCAGTTGGGACAGGGGATCACCCCTCCACTTT
CDR3 protein: CASSWDRGSPLHF

J gene: TRBJ2-5
V gene: TRBV7-7
D gene: NA
clone size: NA
CDR3 DNA: TGTGCCAGCAGCTTGGTGCGCCAAGAGACCCAGTACTTC
CDR3 protein: CASSLVRQETQYF

J gene: TRBJ2-7
V gene: TRBV18
D gene: NA
clone size: NA
CDR3 DNA: TGTGCCAGCTCACCGCGCACTATCTCCTACGAGCAGTACTTC
CDR3 protein: CASSPRTISYEQYF

J gene: TRBJ1-5
V gene: TRBV27
D gene: TRBD1
clone size: NA
CDR3 DNA: TGTGCCAGCAGTCCTCAGGGGGCTCGGGGCAATCAGCCCCAGCATTTT
CDR3 protein: CASSPQGARGNQPQHF

J gene: TRBJ1-6
V gene: TRBV7-9
D gene: NA
clone size: NA
CDR3 DNA: TGTGCCAGCAGCTTAGCGCCGACGGTCCCAAGGAATTCACCCCTCCACTTT
CDR3 protein: CASSLAPTVPRNSPLHF

J gene: TRBJ1-2
V gene: TRBV10-3
D gene: NA
clone size: NA
CDR3 DNA: TGTGCCATCAGTGAGTCAAGGGGTGGCTACACCTTC
CDR3 protein: CAISESRGGYTF

J gene: TRBJ2-7
V gene: TRBV13
D gene: NA
clone size: once
CDR3 DNA: TGTGCCAGCAGCCAAGGAGATGGGAGCTCCTACGAGCAGTACTTC
CDR3 protein: CASSQGDGSSYEQYF

J gene: TRBJ1-2
V gene: TRBV5-1
D gene: NA
clone size: NA
CDR3 DNA: TGCGCCAGCAGCCACCGGACCGAAGGCTCGGATGGCTACACCTTC
CDR3 protein: CASSHRTEGSDGYTF

J gene: TRBJ2-2
V gene: TRBV3-1
D gene: NA
clone size: NA
CDR3 DNA: TGTGCCAGCAGCCAAGGCCGGACCCCGAAAACCGGGGAGCTGTTTTTT
CDR3 protein: CASSQGRTPKTGELFF

J gene: TRBJ2-5
V gene: TRBV7-2
D gene: TRBD2
clone size: NA
CDR3 DNA: TGTGCCAGCAGCTCGTCGACTAGCGGGGAGACCCAGTACTTC
CDR3 protein: CASSSSTSGETQYF

J gene: TRBJ1-5
V gene: TRBV29-1
D gene: TRBD1
clone size: NA
CDR3 DNA: TGCAGCCTCAACAGGGGGTCTAGCAATCAGCCCCAGCATTTT
CDR3 protein: CSLNRGSSNQPQHF

J gene: TRBJ2-2
V gene: TRBV15
D gene: NA
clone size: NA
CDR3 DNA: TGTGCCACCAGCAGAGATGGCGGAGCTTCCGGGGAGCTGTTTTTT
CDR3 protein: CATSRDGGASGELFF

J gene: TRBJ2-3
V gene: TRBV5-4
D gene: TRBD2
clone size: NA
CDR3 DNA: TGTGCCAGCAGCTTGGGAACTAGCGGTCGCACAGATACGCAGTATTTT
CDR3 protein: CASSLGTSGRTDTQYF

J gene: TRBJ1-1
V gene: TRBV30
D gene: NA
clone size: NA
CDR3 DNA: TGTGCACAGGGAGAATCTGACACTGAAGCTTTCTTT
CDR3 protein: CAQGESDTEAFF

J gene: TRBJ1-2
V gene: TRBV5-1
D gene: NA
clone size: NA
CDR3 DNA: TGCGCCAGCAGCCGGGACGGAATCACGCATGGCTACACCTTC
CDR3 protein: CASSRDGITHGYTF

J gene: TRBJ1-2
V gene: TRBV3-1
D gene: NA
clone size: NA
CDR3 DNA: TGTGCCAGCAGCCAAGGCAGACAGGAGTACTATGGCTACACCTTC
CDR3 protein: CASSQGRQEYYGYTF

J gene: TRBJ2-1
V gene: TRBV9
D gene: TRBD2
clone size: NA
CDR3 DNA: TGTGCCAGCAGCGTTGCAAGCGGGGGGCTTTACAATGAGCAGTTCTTC
CDR3 protein: CASSVASGGLYNEQFF

J gene: TRBJ2-6
V gene: TRBV7-3
D gene: NA
clone size: NA
CDR3 DNA: TGTGCCAGCAGCGCCCGGGACACTGGATTCTCTGGGGCCAACGTCCTGACTTTC
CDR3 protein: CASSARDTGFSGANVLTF

J gene: TRBJ2-1
V gene: TRBV21-1
D gene: NA
clone size: NA
CDR3 DNA: TGTGCCAGCAGCAAAAGGAAGGGGGGGACTTTATGGAATGAGCAGTTCTTC
CDR3 protein: CASSKRKGGTLWNEQFF

J gene: TRBJ1-4
V gene: TRBV20-1
D gene: NA
clone size: NA
CDR3 DNA: TGCAGTGCTGGTACCTCAACTAATGAAAAACTGTTTTTT
CDR3 protein: CSAGTSTNEKLFF

J gene: TRBJ1-2
V gene: TRBV12-3/TRBV12-4
D gene: NA
clone size: NA
CDR3 DNA: TGTGCCAGCAGTTTAGTTGGCAGTCCCGACTATGGCTACACCTTC
CDR3 protein: CASSLVGSPDYGYTF

J gene: TRBJ2-7
V gene: TRBV20-1
D gene: NA
clone size: NA
CDR3 DNA: TGCAGTGCTACCGAACAGGGTCCCTACGAGCAGTACTTC
CDR3 protein: CSATEQGPYEQYF

J gene: TRBJ1-2
V gene: TRBV4-2
D gene: TRBD1
clone size: NA
CDR3 DNA: TGTGCCAGCAGCCAATCTCCTGAAGGGGGCTATTGGACCTTC
CDR3 protein: CASSQSPEGGYWTF

J gene: TRBJ1-6
V gene: TRBV6-1
D gene: NA
clone size: few
CDR3 DNA: TGTGCCAGCAGTGGAACAGGATTCACCCTCCACTTT
CDR3 protein: CASSGTGFTLHF

J gene: TRBJ2-7
V gene: TRBV29-1
D gene: NA
clone size: NA
CDR3 DNA: TGCAGCGTTAGCGCGGGGCCGACAGAGCAGTACTTC
CDR3 protein: CSVSAGPTEQYF

J gene: TRBJ2-7
V gene: TRBV4-1
D gene: NA
clone size: NA
CDR3 DNA: TGCGCCAGCAGCCAAGACGGGCAACTTAGCTCCTACGAGCAGTACTTC
CDR3 protein: CASSQDGQLSSYEQYF

J gene: TRBJ2-7
V gene: TRBV25-1
D gene: NA
clone size: NA
CDR3 DNA: TGTGCCAGCAGTGATCGACAGGTAGCCTACGAGCAGTACTTC
CDR3 protein: CASSDRQVAYEQYF